This paragraph reports one T cell receptor (beta chain). The antigen remains undetermined. TCR beta VDJ and CDR3 were profiled, and genomic DNA was the template. TCRdb re-called the reads through MiXCR, storing one row per CDR3 protein. The table shows 150,000 to 200,000 distinct CDR3 sequences, with around 48% occurring only once. All sequencing subjects had displayed CD8+CD57+ cell expansion on flow cytometry. The sample belongs to a study of CD8+CD57+ T cells in acquired aplastic anemia. Turning to the study itself: Sorted CD4+ and CD8+ cells gave an average of approximately 3 ug of DNA.

Study-level results: The number of CD8+ CDR3 sequences shared by patients and controls was about 30.

Germline CDR1 is LGHNT and CDR2 is FRNRAP. CDR3 length equals 15 residues. With 1 base clipped from V and 4 bases from J, the junction kept 4 bases outside the gene matches. The V and J genes are TRBV12-5 and TRBJ1-5, with TRBD1 matching 7 bases. The source material was sorted CD4+, CD8+, or CD8+CD57+ T cells (not recorded which) from PBMCs. This TCR was recovered from a human donor with aplastic anemia. The CDR3 region has the DNA TGTGCTAGTGGTTTGGCAGGGGGAGGGAATCAGCCCCAGCATTTT. Encoded protein: CASGLAGGGNQPQHF. The complete variable domain, with remaining parts taken from reference TRBV12-5 and TRBJ1-5, reads DARVTQTPRHKVTEMGQEVTMRCQPILGHNTVFWYRQTMMQGLELLAYFRNRAPLDDSGMPKDRFSAEMPDATLATLKIQPSEPRDSAVYFCASGLAGGGNQPQHFGDGTRLSIL.